The 16 T cell receptor beta chains below were found in one sample sequenced in a study of identical twins. MiXCR was run by TCRdb on the 5' RACE reads, yielding one entry per CDR3 protein. The sample lists about 240,000 distinct CDR3 sequences; about an eighth were seen once. The same data also went into a second study, on yellow fever vaccine responses in identical twins.

Sequences were obtained from memory (CD45RO+) T cells sorted from blood. These receptors were obtained from a woman younger than 30 in good health.

The rearrangement joins TRBV19 to TRBJ2-6, with D perhaps TRBD1 or TRBD2 (5 bases each). Germline V gives CDR1 LNHDA, CDR2 SQIVND (reference sequence). This CDR3 spans 16 amino acids. The V gene lost 6 bases and the J gene lost 1 base, with 13 bases spanning the gap. CDR3 sequence: CASSMGTKSGANVLTF. In DNA, the CDR3 is TGTGCCAGTAGCATGGGGACGAAGTCTGGGGCCAACGTCCTGACTTTC. Full variable domain (missing parts from reference TRBV19 and TRBJ2-6): DGGITQSPKYLFRKEGQNVTLSCEQNLNHDAMYWYRQDPGQGLRLIYYSQIVNDFQKGDIAEGYSVSREKKESFPLTVTSAQKNPTAFYLCASSMGTKSGANVLTFGAGSRLTVL.

The genes are TRBV7-3 and TRBJ2-3, with D perhaps matching TRBD2 (6 bases). The CDR3 is 14 amino acids. V lost 2 bases, J lost 5 bases, and 11 bases lay in between. The germline V gene encodes CDR1 SGHTA and CDR2 FQGTGA. CDR3 residues: CASSLGGAQDTQYF. Written as DNA, the CDR3 is TGTGCCAGCAGCTTAGGCGGGGCCCAAGATACGCAGTATTTT.

This clonotype was observed at least ten times. The genes are TRBV5-1 and TRBJ2-1, with 7 bases that match TRBD2. Germline trimming cut 3 bases from V and 7 bases from J; bases unmatched to any gene: 4. CDR1 and CDR2 (germline): SGHRS, YFSETQ. The CDR3 is 13 amino acids. The CDR3, as DNA: TGCGCCAGCAGCTGGGGGGGGATAAATGAGCAGTTCTTC. This gives the protein CASSWGGINEQFF.

This clonotype turned up a few times. The chain recombines TRBV6-1 with TRBJ1-6, with a weak D call TRBD1 (6 bases). Per the germline V gene, CDR1 is MNHNS and CDR2 is SASEGT. V lost 6 bases to trimming and J lost 5 bases, with 11 bases between them. The CDR3 is made up of 14 amino acids. The chain's CDR3 is CASRTGQNNSPLHF. The DNA for the CDR3 is TGTGCCAGCAGGACGGGACAAAATAATTCACCCCTCCACTTT.

This clonotype was picked up a small number of times. The chain uses TRBV19 and TRBJ2-2; D could derive from TRBD1 or TRBD2 (6 bases each). Germline V gene data show CDR1 as LNHDA and CDR2 as SQIVND (reference sequence). V lost 5 bases, J lost 2 bases, and 15 bases lay in between. The CDR3 extends over 16 amino acids. This CDR3 reads CASSPRGGRNTGELFF. CDR3 sequence (DNA): TGTGCCAGTAGTCCCAGAGGGGGGCGAAACACCGGGGAGCTGTTTTTT.

This clonotype has ten or more counts. The chain employs TRBV4-2 and TRBJ2-1; possibly TRBD2 for D (6 bases). This CDR3 has 16 residues. V lost 1 base and J lost 10, with 20 bases in between. Per germline, CDR1 LGHNA and CDR2 YNFKEQ. For the CDR3, the DNA is TGTGCCAGCAGCCAAGTGGTCGGGAGACAGAATGGCGAGCAGTTCTTC. This translates into CASSQVVGRQNGEQFF.

In its sample, this clonotype was seen once. The chain combines TRBV5-6 with TRBJ2-5; D ambiguous. V was pared by 1 base and J by 5 bases, with 12 bases between. The CDR3 loop spans 14 amino acids. Germline V gene data show CDR1 as SGHDT and CDR2 as YYEEEE. DNA of the CDR3: TGTGCCAGCAGCTTGACGCCCGGGCCGGAGACCCAGTACTTC. Translation: CASSLTPGPETQYF.

This clonotype was observed a handful of times. The chain is built from TRBV6-1 and TRBJ2-1; the match to TRBD1 covers 7 bases. This CDR3 contains 14 residues. V lost 6 bases and J lost 7; bases outside the gene matches: 9. Germline CDR1 and CDR2: MNHNS and SASEGT. CDR3 protein: CASRAPGQQNEQFF. CDR3 bases: TGTGCCAGCAGGGCCCCGGGACAGCAAAATGAGCAGTTCTTC.

This clonotype was recorded at least ten times. The chain carries TRBV27 and TRBJ2-3; 8 positions agree with TRBD2. V was pared by 3 bases and J by 2 bases, with 4 bases of the junction left unmatched. Germline CDR1 reads MNHEY; CDR2 reads SMNVEV (reference sequence). The CDR3 consists of 15 residues. This CDR3 reads CASSFRRGATDTQYF. The CDR3 bases are TGTGCCAGCAGTTTTCGGCGGGGGGCCACAGATACGCAGTATTTT.

The chain has TRBV25-1 and TRBJ1-1; 8 nucleotides align to TRBD1. Trimming at V came to 4 bases and at J to 8 bases, leaving 6 bases not matched to a gene. CDR1 MGHDK and CDR2 SYGVNS come from the germline V gene. The CDR3 contains 13 residues. CDR3 region: CASSGRQGLEAFF. In DNA form, the CDR3 reads TGTGCCAGCAGTGGTCGACAGGGGTTAGAAGCTTTCTTT.

This clonotype was seen a few times. The rearrangement uses TRBV27 and TRBJ1-1; the D is unclear. CDR3 length: 20 residues. Per the germline V gene, CDR1 is MNHEY and CDR2 is SMNVEV (reference sequence). Trimming took 7 bases from V and 0 from J, leaving 30 bases between them. DNA of the CDR3: TGTGCCAGCATTCCTAAGTGGGTGGAACCCGGATCACCTATGAACACTGAAGCTTTCTTT. It is translated as CASIPKWVEPGSPMNTEAFF.

This clonotype has just a few counts. This chain uses TRBV5-4 with TRBJ2-2; D not certain. Germline V gives CDR1 SGHNT, CDR2 YYREEE (reference sequence). The CDR3 length is 13 residues. The germline V and J ends were trimmed by 2 bases and 6 bases, with 8 bases remaining between them. The CDR3: CASSFEVSGELFF. The CDR3 coding sequence is TGTGCCAGCAGCTTTGAGGTTTCCGGGGAGCTGTTTTTT.

The sample holds many counts of this clonotype. This chain connects TRBV7-9 to TRBJ1-1; 10 bases are shared with TRBD1. The CDR3 has 12 residues. Germline CDR1 SEHNR, CDR2 FQNEAQ (reference sequence). After removal of 5 bases from V and 10 bases from J, the junction contained 4 bases not matched to a gene. The CDR3 DNA is TGTGCCAGCAGCGTAGACAGGGGGCGAGCTTTCTTT. Amino acid sequence: CASSVDRGRAFF.

This clonotype occurred a few times. The V gene is TRBV20-1, the J gene TRBJ1-5; D is possibly TRBD1 (6 bases). V lost 6 bases and J lost 4, with 22 bases in between. Germline CDR1 reads DFQATT; CDR2 reads SNEGSKA (reference sequence). The CDR3 totals 16 residues. Written as DNA, the CDR3 is TGCAGTGCCATCTCCTCCGACGGGACATCTAATCAGCCCCAGCATTTT. This codes for CSAISSDGTSNQPQHF.

This clonotype was seen a few times. The chain couples TRBV7-2 to TRBJ1-1, with 7 bases aligning to TRBD1. CDR1 SGHTA and CDR2 FQGNSA come from the germline V gene. The CDR3 is made up of 14 amino acids. Germline trimming cut 5 bases from V and 4 bases from J; bases unmatched to any gene: 7. CDR3 amino acids: CASSADRVSTEAFF. For the CDR3, the DNA is TGTGCCAGCAGCGCAGACAGGGTGAGCACTGAAGCTTTCTTT.

This chain links TRBV7-2 with TRBJ2-1; 12 bases map to TRBD2. Germline-derived CDR1 and CDR2 are SGHTA and FQGNSA. The CDR3 consists of 15 residues. Trimming removed 5 bases from V and 7 bases from J; junction bases left unmatched: 6. CDR3 nucleotide sequence: TGTGCCAGCAGCGCGCTAGCGGGAGGGACGAATGAGCAGTTCTTC. This codes for CASSALAGGTNEQFF.